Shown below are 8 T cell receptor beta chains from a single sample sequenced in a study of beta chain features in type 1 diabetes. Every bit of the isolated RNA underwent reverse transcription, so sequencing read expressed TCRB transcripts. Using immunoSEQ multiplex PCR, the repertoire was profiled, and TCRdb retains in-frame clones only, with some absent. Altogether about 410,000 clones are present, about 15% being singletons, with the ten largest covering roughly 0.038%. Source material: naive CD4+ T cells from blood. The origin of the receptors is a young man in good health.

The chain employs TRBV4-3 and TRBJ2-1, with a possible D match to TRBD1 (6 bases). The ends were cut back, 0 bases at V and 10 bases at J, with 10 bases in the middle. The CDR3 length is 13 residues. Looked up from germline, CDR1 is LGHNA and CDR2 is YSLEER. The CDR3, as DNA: TGCGCCAGCAGCCAAGAACAGGGCTTGGAGCAGTTCTTC. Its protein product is CASSQEQGLEQFF.

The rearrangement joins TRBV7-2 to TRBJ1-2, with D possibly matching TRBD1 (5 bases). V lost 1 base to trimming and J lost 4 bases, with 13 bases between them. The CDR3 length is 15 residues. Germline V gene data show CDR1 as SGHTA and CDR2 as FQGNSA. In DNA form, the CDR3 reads TGTGCCAGCAGCTTAGTGGGGCGGGGCCCCTATGGCTACACCTTC. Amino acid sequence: CASSLVGRGPYGYTF.

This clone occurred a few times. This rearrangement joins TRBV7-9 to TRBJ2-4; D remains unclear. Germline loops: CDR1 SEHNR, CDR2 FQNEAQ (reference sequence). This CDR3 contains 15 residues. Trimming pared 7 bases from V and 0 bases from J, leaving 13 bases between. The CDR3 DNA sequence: TGTGCCAGCACCAACACAGATCTAGCCAAAAACATTCAGTACTTC. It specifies CASTNTDLAKNIQYF.

CDR3 sequence (DNA): TGTGCCAGCCTCGTTACCCACAGGGGCAAGACTGAAGCTTTCTTT. Its protein is CASLVTHRGKTEAFF. The chain combines TRBV19 with TRBJ1-1; 7 bases fit TRBD1. Losses at the gene ends were 9 bases for V and 5 bases for J; bases not matched to a gene: 15. Looked up from germline, CDR1 is LNHDA and CDR2 is SQIVND (reference sequence). This CDR3 has 15 amino acids.

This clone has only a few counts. CDR3 DNA: TGTGCCAGCAGTAAAGGGACAGGGGGACTTTATGGCTACACCTTC. It is translated as CASSKGTGGLYGYTF. The rearrangement links TRBV28 to TRBJ1-2; 11 nucleotides match TRBD1. The germline CDR1 and CDR2 sequences are MDHEN and SYDVKM. This CDR3 is 15 amino acids long. J gave up 5 bases and V 5 bases, and 7 bases lay outside the gene matches.

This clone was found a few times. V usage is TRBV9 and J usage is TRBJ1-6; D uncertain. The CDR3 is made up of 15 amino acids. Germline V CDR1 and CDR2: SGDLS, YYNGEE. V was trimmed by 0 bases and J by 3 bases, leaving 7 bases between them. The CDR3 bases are TGTGCCAGCAGCGTAGACCAGAGCTATAATTCACCCCTCCACTTT. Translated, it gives CASSVDQSYNSPLHF.

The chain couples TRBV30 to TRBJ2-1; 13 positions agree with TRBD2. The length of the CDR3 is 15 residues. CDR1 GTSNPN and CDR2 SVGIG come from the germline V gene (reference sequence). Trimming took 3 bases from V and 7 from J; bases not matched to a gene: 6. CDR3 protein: CAWSPGLAGRNEQFF. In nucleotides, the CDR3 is TGTGCCTGGAGCCCGGGACTAGCGGGGAGGAATGAGCAGTTCTTC. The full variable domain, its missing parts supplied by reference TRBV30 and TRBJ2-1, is SQTIHQWPATLVQPVGSPLSLECTVEGTSNPNLYWYRQAAGRGLQLLFYSVGIGQISSEVPQNLSASRPQDRQFILSSKKLLLSDSGFYLCAWSPGLAGRNEQFFGPGTRLTVL.

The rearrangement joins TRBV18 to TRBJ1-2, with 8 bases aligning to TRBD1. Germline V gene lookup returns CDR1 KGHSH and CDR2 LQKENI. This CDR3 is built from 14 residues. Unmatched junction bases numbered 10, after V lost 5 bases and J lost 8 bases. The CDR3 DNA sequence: TGTGCCAGCTCAAGATGGGACAGGACGGGCGGCTACACCTTC. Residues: CASSRWDRTGGYTF.